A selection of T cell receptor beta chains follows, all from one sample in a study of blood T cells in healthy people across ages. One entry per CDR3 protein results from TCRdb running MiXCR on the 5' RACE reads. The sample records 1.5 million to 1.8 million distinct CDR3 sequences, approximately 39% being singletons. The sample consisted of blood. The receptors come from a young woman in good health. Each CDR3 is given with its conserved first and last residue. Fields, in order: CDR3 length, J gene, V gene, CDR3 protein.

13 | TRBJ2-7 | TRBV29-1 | CSVADRQNREQYF
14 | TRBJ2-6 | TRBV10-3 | CAISDGSGANVLTF
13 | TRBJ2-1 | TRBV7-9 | CASSSGLLYEQFF
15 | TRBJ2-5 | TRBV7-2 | CASSSRLATGQTQYF
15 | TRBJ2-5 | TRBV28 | CASRPGGGNQETQYF
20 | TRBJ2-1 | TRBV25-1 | CASSARPGTSGNGLKNEQFF
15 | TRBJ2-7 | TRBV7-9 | CTSSLEGPSSYEQYF
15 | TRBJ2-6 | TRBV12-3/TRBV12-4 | CASSLGVFGANVLTF
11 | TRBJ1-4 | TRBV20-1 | CSAREGIKAFF
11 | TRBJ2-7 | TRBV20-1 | CSARGFDEKYF
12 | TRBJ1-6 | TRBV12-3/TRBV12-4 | CASSLALSGLHF
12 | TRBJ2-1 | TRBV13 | CASSDDWHEQFF
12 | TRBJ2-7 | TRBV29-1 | CSVDDTDYEQYF
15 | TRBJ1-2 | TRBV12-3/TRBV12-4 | CASSLTPQGSYGYTF
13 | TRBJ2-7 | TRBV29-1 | CSVLGGREDEQYF
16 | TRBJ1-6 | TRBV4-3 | CASSQFTEVYNSPLHF
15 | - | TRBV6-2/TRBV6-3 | CASSPQELAAYEQYF
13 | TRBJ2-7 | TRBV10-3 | CAIRTGDDYEQYF
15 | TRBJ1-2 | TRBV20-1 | CSARGGQGVKEGYTF
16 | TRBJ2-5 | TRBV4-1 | CASSQPSQGSHNEQYF
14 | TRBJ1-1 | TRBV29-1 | CSVELRQMNTEAFF
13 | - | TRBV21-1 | CAGKTGGRNIQYF
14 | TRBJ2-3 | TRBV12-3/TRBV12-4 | CASSVSDTTDTQYF
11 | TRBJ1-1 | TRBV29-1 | CGVVPGTEAFF